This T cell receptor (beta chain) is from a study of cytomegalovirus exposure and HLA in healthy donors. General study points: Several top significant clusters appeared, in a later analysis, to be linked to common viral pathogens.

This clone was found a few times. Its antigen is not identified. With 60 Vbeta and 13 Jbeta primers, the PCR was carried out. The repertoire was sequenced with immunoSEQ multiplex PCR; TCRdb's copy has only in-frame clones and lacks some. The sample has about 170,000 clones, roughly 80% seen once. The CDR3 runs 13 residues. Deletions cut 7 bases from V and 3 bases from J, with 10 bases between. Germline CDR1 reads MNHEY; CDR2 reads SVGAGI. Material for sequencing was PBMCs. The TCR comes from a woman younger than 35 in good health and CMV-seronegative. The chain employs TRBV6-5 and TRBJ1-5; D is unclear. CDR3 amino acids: CASTPGVNQPQHF. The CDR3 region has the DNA TGTGCCAGCACCCCCGGGGTCAATCAGCCCCAGCATTTT.